What follows describes a single T cell receptor beta chain. Its target is not known. The sample comes from a study of brain T cells in children with intractable seizures. Overall study findings and caveats: Absence of clones before surgery may stem from lower sequencing depth.

CDR3 length: 15 amino acids. The V end lost 3 bases, the J end lost 4 bases, and 13 bases lay between the germline ends. Germline V gene sequence: CDR1 KGHSH, CDR2 LQKENI. TCRdb keeps only in-frame clones here, not all; method: immunoSEQ multiplex PCR. This sample carries 50,000 to 80,000 clones, roughly 95% of them seen once, and the ten largest clones take roughly 0.38%. The TCR was taken from a boy in the first two years of life with focal cortical dysplasia and intractable seizures. Material: peripheral blood, obtained at surgery. This chain uses TRBV18 with TRBJ1-3; D not certain. The chain's CDR3 is CASSPLQQSGNTIYF. In DNA form, the CDR3 reads TGTGCCAGCTCACCCTTACAGCAAAGCGGAAACACCATATATTTT.